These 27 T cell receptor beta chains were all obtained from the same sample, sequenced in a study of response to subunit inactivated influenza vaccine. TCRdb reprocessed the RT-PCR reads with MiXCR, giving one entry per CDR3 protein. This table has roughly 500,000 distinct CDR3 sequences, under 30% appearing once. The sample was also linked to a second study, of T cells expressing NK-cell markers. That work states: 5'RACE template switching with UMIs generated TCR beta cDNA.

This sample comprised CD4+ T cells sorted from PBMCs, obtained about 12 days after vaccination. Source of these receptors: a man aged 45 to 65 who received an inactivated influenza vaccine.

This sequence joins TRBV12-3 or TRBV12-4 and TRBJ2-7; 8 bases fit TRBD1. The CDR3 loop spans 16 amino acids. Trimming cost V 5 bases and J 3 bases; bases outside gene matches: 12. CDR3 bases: TGTGCCAGCAGTGGCCTCGGACAGGGAAACCACTACGAGCAGTACTTC. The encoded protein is CASSGLGQGNHYEQYF.

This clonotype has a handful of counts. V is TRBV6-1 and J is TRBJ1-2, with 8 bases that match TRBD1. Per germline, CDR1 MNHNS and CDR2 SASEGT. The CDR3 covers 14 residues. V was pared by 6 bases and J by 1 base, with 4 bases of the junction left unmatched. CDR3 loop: CASRPGQDNYGYTF. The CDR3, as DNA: TGTGCCAGCAGACCGGGACAGGATAACTATGGCTACACCTTC.

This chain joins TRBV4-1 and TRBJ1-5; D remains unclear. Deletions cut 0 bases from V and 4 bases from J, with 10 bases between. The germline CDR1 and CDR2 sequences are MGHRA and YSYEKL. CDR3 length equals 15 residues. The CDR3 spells CASSQEGKGNQPQHF. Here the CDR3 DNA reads TGCGCCAGCAGCCAAGAAGGGAAGGGAAATCAGCCCCAGCATTTT.

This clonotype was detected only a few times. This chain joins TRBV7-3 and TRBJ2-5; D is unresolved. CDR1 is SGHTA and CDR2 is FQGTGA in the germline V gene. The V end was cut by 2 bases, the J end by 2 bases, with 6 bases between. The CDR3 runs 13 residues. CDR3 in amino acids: CASSLVAQETQYF. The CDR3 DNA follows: TGTGCCAGCAGCTTAGTAGCTCAAGAGACCCAGTACTTC. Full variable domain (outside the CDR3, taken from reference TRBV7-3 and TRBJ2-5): GAGVSQTPSNKVTEKGKYVELRCDPISGHTALYWYRQSLGQGPEFLIYFQGTGAADDSGLPNDRFFAVRPEGSVSTLKIQRTERGDSAVYLCASSLVAQETQYFGPGTRLLVL.

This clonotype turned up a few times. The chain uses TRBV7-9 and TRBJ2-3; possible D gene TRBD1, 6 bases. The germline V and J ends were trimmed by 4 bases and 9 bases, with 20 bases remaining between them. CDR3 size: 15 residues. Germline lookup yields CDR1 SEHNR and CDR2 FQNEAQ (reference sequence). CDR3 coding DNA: TGTGCCAGCAGCTCTCTGGGGACCCCGAGGGGGACGCAGTATTTT. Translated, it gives CASSSLGTPRGTQYF. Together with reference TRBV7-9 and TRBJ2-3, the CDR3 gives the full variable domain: DTGVSQNPRHKITKRGQNVTFRCDPISEHNRLYWYRQTLGQGPEFLTYFQNEAQLEKSRLLSDRFSAERPKGSFSTLEIQRTEQGDSAMYLCASSSLGTPRGTQYFGPGTRLTVL.

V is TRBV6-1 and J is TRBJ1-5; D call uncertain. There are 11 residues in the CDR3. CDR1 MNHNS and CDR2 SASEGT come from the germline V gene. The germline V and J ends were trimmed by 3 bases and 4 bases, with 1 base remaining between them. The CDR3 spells CASSENQPQHF. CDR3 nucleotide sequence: TGTGCCAGCAGTGAGAATCAGCCCCAGCATTTT.

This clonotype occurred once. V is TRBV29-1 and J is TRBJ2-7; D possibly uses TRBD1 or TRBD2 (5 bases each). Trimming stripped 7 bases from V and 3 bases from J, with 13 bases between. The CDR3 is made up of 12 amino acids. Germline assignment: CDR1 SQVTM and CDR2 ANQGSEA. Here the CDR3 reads CSASRDLYEQYF. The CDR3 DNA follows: TGCAGCGCCTCCAGGGACCTCTACGAGCAGTACTTC.

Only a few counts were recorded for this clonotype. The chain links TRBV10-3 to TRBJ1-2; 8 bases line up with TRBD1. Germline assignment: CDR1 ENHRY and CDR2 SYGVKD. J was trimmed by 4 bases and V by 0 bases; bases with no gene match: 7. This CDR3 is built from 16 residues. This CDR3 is CAISESTGGLTYGYTF. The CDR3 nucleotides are TGTGCCATCAGTGAGTCTACAGGGGGGCTCACCTATGGCTACACCTTC.

The chain's CDR3 is CASNKAGRKNTEAFF. The DNA for the CDR3 is TGTGCCAGCAACAAGGCGGGACGGAAGAACACTGAAGCTTTCTTT. The rearrangement links TRBV12-3 or TRBV12-4 to TRBJ1-1; D is possibly TRBD1 (5 bases). The ends were cut back, 7 bases at V and 1 base at J, with 16 bases in the middle. This CDR3 contains 15 residues.

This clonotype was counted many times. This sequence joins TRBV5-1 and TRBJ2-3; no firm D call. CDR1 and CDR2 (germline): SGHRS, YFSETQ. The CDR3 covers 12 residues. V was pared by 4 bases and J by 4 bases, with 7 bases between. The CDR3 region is CASSMPADTQYF. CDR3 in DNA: TGCGCCAGCAGCATGCCCGCAGATACGCAGTATTTT.

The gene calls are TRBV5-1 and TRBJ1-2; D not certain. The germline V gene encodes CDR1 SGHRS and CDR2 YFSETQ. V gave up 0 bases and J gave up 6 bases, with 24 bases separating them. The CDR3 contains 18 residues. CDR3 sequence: CASSLVDPSLQPKHGYTF. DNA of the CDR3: TGCGCCAGCAGCTTGGTTGACCCCTCACTGCAACCCAAGCATGGCTACACCTTC.

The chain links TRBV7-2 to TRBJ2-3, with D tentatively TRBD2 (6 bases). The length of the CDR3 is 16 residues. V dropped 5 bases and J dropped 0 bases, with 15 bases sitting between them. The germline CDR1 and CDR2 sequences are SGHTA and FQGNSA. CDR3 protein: CASSDIVSGSTDTQYF. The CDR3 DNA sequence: TGTGCCAGCAGCGATATCGTTAGCGGTAGCACAGATACGCAGTATTTT.

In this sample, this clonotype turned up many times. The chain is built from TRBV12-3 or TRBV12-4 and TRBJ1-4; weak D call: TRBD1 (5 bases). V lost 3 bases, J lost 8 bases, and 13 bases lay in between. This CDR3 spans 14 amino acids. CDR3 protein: CASSFKGRGEKLFF. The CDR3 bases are TGTGCCAGCAGTTTTAAGGGACGGGGCGAAAAACTGTTTTTT.

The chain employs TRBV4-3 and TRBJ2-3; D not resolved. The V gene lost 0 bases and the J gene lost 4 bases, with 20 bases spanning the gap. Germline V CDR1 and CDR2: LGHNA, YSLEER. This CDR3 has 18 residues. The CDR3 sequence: CASSQEVVGGTLSDTQYF. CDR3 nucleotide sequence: TGCGCCAGCAGCCAAGAAGTTGTAGGTGGAACCCTTTCAGATACGCAGTATTTT.

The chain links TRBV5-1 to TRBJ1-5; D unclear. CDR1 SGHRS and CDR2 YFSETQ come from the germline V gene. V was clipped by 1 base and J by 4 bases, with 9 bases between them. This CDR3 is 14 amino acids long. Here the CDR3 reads CASSLMGGNQPQHF. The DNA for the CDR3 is TGCGCCAGCAGCTTGATGGGAGGGAATCAGCCCCAGCATTTT.

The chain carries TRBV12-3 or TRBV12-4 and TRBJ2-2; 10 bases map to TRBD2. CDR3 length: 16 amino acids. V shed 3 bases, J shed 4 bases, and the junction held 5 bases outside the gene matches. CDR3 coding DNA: TGTGCCAGCAGTTTGCGTAGCGGGGGGTTCACCGGGGAGCTGTTTTTT. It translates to CASSLRSGGFTGELFF.

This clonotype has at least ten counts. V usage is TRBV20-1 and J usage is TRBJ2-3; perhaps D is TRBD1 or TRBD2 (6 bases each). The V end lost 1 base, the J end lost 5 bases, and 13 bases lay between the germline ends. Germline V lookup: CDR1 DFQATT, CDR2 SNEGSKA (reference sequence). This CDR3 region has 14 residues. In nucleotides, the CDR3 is TGCAGTGCTAGAGTCCCGGGGGCTGGAGATACGCAGTATTTT. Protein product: CSARVPGAGDTQYF.

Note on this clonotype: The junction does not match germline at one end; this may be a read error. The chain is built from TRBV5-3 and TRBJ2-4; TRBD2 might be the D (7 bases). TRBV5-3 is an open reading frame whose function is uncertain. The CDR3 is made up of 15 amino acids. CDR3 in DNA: TGTGCCAGCAGCTTACAGGGACTAACCAAAAACATTCAGTACTTC. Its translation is CASSLQGLTKNIQYF.

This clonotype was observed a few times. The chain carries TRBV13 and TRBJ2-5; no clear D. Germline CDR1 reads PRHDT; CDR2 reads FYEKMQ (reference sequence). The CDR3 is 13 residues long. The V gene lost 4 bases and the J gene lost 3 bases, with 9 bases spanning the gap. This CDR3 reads CASSWTLEETQYF. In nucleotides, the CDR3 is TGTGCCAGCAGCTGGACGCTTGAAGAGACCCAGTACTTC.

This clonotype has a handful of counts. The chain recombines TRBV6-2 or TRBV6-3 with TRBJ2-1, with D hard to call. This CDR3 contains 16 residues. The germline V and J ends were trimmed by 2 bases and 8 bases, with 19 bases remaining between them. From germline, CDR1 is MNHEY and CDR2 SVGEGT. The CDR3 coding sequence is TGTGCCAGCAGTTACCCGCCAGGTCACCTTGGGGATGAGCAGTTCTTC. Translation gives CASSYPPGHLGDEQFF.

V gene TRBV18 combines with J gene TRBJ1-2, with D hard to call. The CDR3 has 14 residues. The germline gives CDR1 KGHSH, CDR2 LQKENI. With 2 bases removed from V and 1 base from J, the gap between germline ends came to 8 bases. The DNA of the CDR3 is TGTGCCAGCTCACCAACCCCGGATAACTATGGCTACACCTTC. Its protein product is CASSPTPDNYGYTF.

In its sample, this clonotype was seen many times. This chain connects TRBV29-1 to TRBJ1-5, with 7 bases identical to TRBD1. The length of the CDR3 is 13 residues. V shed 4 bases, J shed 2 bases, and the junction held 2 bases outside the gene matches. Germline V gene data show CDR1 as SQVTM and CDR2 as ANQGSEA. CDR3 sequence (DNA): TGCAGCGTTGGTGGACAGGGCAATCAGCCCCAGCATTTT. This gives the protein CSVGGQGNQPQHF.

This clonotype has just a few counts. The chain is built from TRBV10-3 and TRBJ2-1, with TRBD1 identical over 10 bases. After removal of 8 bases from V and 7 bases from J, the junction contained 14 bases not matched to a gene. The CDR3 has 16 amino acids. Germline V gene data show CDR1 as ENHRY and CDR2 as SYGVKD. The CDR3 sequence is CAILPQGDRGGNEQFF. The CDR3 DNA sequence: TGTGCCATCTTACCCCAGGGGGACAGGGGAGGGAATGAGCAGTTCTTC.

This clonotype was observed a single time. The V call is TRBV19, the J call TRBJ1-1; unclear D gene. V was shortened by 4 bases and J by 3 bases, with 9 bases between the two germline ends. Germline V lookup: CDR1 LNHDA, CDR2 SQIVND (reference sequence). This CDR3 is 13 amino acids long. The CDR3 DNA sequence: TGTGCCAGTAGTAAAGGGTCCGACACTGAAGCTTTCTTT. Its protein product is CASSKGSDTEAFF.

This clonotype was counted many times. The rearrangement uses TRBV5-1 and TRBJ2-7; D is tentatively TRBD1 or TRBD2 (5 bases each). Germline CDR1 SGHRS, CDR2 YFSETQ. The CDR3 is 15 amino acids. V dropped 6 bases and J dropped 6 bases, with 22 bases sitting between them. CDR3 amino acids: CASTPPGRSNLEQYF. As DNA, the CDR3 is TGCGCCAGCACACCCCCGGGACGGTCGAATCTCGAGCAGTACTTC.

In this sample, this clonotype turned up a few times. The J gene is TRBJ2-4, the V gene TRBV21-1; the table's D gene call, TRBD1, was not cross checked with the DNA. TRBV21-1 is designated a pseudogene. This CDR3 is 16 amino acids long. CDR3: CASSTEGGLAKNIQYF. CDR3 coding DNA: TGTGCCAGCAGCACCGAAGGGGGGCTAGCCAAAAACATTCAGTACTTC.

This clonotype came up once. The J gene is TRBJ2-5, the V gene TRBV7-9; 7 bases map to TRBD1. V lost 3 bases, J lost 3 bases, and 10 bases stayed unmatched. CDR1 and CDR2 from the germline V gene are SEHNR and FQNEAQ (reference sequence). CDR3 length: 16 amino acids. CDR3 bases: TGTGCCAGCAGCTTCCTACTGGGACAGATTAAAGAGACCCAGTACTTC. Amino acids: CASSFLLGQIKETQYF.